This TCR beta chain stems from a study of human T cells and chemical hapten exposure. On the study more broadly: During the roughly 25-week study period, patients had diphenylcyclopropenone applied to the scalp every week. Affected patients, primarily female, had alopecia areata, totalis or universalis. Study findings and constraints: Expanded TCRs grouped into significantly more large CDR3 similarity clusters than controls produced.

Only a few counts were recorded for this clonotype. Its antigen is unidentified. Time point noted: patch test 1, 2 weeks after DPC sensitization. Noted treatment: therapeutic diphenylcyclopropenone sensitization with weekly scalp DPC. In the library, unique molecular identifiers were attached to individual cDNA molecules. TCRdb re-derived calls from the RACE reads in MiXCR, one entry per CDR3 protein. Altogether roughly 200,000 distinct CDR3 sequences are present, about 20% being singletons, with the ten largest covering about 7%. Trimming removed 4 bases at V and 4 bases at J, with 5 bases between. This CDR3 has 12 amino acids.

This specimen was whole blood, taken in connection with sensitization to the hapten diphenylcyclopropenone (DPC). J is TRBJ1-5 and V is TRBV12-3 or TRBV12-4; D call uncertain. This sequence was found in a woman aged 45-65 years with alopecia areata. Some clones in this sample may be carry-over from other donors' samples. In DNA form, the CDR3 reads TGTGCCAGCAGTTCTGTGAATCAGCCCCAGCATTTT. Amino acids: CASSSVNQPQHF.